The present entry profiles one T cell receptor (beta chain) with its context. 60 Vbeta and 13 Jbeta primers were used in PCR. Assay: immunoSEQ multiplex PCR; the TCRdb copy retains only in-frame clones and omits some. Of under 200,000 clones detected, around 72% appear once; the ten largest clones hold 7%. This sample is part of a study of cytomegalovirus exposure and HLA in healthy donors. Study context: Membership in the Caucasian-associated ancestry cluster was found for about four fifths of nearly 400 genotyped donors.

Each donor was nominally healthy when sampled (though unrecorded immune exposures were likely). V dropped 5 bases and J dropped 2 bases, with 13 bases sitting between them. The CDR3 covers 14 residues. CDR1 is SEHNR, CDR2 FQNEAQ, per germline (reference sequence). The receptor comes from a woman aged 40 to 49 in good health and CMV-seropositive. Sequencing was done on a sample of PBMCs. The chain joins TRBV7-9 to TRBJ2-7; possible D gene TRBD2, 6 bases. CDR3 loop: CASSLSGLPYEQYF. CDR3 in DNA: TGTGCCAGCAGCCTTAGCGGACTTCCCTACGAGCAGTACTTC.